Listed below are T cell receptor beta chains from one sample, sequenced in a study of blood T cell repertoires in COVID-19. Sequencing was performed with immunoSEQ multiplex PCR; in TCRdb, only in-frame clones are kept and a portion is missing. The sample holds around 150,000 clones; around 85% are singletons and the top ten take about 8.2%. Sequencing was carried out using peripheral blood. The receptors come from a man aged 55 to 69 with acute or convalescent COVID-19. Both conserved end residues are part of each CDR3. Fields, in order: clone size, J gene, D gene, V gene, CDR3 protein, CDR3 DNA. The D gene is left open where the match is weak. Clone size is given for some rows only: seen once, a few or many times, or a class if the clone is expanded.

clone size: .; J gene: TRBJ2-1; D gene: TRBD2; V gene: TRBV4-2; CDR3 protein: CASSPGGAGGHEQFF; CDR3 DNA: TGTGCCAGCAGCCCGGGGGGGGCTGGGGGTCATGAGCAGTTCTTC
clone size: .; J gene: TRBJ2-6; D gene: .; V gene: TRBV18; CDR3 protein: CASSQDLPGTGANVLTF; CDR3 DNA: TGTGCCAGCTCACAGGACCTCCCGGGGACTGGGGCCAACGTCCTGACTTTC
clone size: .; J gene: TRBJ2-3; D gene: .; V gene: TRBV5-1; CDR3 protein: CASSSASAGTDTQYF; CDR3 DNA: TGCGCCAGCAGCTCAGCTAGCGCCGGCACAGATACGCAGTATTTT
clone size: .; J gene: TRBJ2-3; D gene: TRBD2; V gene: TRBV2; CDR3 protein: CALPEWLAGEDTQYF; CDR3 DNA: TGTGCACTACCAGAGTGGCTAGCGGGAGAAGATACGCAGTATTTT
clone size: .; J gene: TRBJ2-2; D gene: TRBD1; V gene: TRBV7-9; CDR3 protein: CASSSGQGYTGELFF; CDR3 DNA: TGTGCCAGCAGCTCCGGACAGGGGTACACCGGGGAGCTGTTTTTT
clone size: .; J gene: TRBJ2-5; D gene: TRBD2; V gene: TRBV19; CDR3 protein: CASSDPGAGIQETQYF; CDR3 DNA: TGTGCCAGTAGTGACCCAGGAGCGGGGATCCAAGAGACCCAGTACTTC
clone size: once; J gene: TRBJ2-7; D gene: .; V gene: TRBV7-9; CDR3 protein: CASSLRKDRDYEQYF; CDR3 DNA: TGTGCCAGCAGCTTGCGTAAGGACCGGGATTACGAGCAGTACTTC
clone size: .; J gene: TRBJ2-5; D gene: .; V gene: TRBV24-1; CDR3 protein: CATSERKETQYF; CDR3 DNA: TGTGCCACCAGTGAGAGGAAAGAGACCCAGTACTTC
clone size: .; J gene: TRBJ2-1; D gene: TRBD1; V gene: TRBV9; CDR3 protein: CASSGADSPLPGQGKDEQFF; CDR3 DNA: TGTGCCAGCAGCGGAGCCGATAGCCCTCTACCGGGACAGGGTAAGGATGAGCAGTTCTTC
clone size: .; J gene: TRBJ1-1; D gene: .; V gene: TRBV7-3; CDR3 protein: CASSLSSRDRNTEAFF; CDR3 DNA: TGTGCCAGCAGCTTAAGTTCACGGGATAGGAACACTGAAGCTTTCTTT
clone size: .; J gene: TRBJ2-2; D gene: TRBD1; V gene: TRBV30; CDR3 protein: CAWNPGTVTGELFF; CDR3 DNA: TGTGCCTGGAATCCCGGGACAGTCACCGGGGAGCTGTTTTTT
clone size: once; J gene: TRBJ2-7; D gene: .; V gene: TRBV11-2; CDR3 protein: CASSDGLSLEQYF; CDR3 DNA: TGTGCCAGCAGCGACGGACTATCGCTCGAGCAGTACTTC
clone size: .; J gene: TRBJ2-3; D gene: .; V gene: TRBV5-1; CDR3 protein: CASSTLLDPSVDSTDTQYF; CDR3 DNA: TGCGCCAGCAGCACACTCCTTGATCCTAGCGTCGACAGCACAGATACGCAGTATTTT
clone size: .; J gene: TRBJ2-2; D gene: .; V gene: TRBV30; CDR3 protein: CAWSLRLAKNTGELFF; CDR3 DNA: TGTGCCTGGAGTCTGCGGCTAGCGAAGAACACCGGGGAGCTGTTTTTT
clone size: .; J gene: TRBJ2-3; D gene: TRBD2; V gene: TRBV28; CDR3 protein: CASSLNSGGRIDTQYF; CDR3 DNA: TGTGCCAGCAGTTTAAATTCCGGCGGGAGGATCGATACGCAGTATTTT
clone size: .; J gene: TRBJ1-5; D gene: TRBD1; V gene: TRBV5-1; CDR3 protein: CASSLGQGDQPQHF; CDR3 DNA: TGCGCCAGCAGCTTGGGGCAGGGGGACCAGCCCCAGCATTTT
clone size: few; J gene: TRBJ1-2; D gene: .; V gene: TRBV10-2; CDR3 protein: CASSPLDFETYGYTF; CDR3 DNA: TGCGCCAGCAGTCCTCTGGACTTTGAGACCTATGGCTACACCTTC
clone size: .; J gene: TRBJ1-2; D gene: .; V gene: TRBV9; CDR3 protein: CASSQAKNGYTF; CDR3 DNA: TGTGCCAGCAGCCAGGCGAAAAATGGCTACACCTTC
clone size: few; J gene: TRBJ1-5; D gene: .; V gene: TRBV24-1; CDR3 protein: CATSEGDIYQPQHF; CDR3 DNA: TGTGCCACCAGTGAGGGGGACATTTATCAGCCCCAGCATTTT
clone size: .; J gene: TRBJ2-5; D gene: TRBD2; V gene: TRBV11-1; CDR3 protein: CASSLWASGGLETQYF; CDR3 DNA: TGTGCCAGCAGCTTATGGGCATCGGGGGGGCTGGAGACCCAGTACTTC
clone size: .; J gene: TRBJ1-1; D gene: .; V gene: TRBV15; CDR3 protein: CATSRSGGNTEAFF; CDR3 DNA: TGTGCCACCAGCAGGAGCGGGGGGAACACTGAAGCTTTCTTT
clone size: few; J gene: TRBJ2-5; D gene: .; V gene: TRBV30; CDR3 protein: CAWSVYGREGRAQYF; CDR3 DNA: TGTGCCTGGAGTGTATACGGCAGGGAAGGCCGTGCCCAGTACTTC
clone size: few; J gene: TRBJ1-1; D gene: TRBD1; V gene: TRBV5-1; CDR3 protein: CASSLALGTGEAFF; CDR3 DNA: TGCGCCAGCAGCTTGGCGTTAGGGACAGGGGAAGCTTTCTTT
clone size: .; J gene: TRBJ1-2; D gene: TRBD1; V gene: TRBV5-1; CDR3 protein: CASSLGTGNYGYTF; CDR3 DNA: TGCGCCAGCAGCTTGGGGACAGGGAACTATGGCTACACCTTC
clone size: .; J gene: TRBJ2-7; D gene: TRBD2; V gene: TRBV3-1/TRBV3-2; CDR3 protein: CASSQLSGSGSEQYF; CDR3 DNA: TGTGCCAGCAGCCAACTAAGCGGGAGCGGGAGCGAGCAGTACTTC
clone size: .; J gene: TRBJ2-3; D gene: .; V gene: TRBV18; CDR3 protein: CASSPPDGRDTQYF; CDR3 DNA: TGTGCCAGCTCACCACCGGACGGGAGAGATACGCAGTATTTT
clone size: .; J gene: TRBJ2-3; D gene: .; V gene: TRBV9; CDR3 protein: CASARPALGSADTQYF; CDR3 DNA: TGTGCCAGCGCCCGCCCAGCGTTAGGTAGCGCAGATACGCAGTATTTT
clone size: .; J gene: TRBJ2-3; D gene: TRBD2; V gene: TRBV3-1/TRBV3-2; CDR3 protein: CASSQRLAGPTDTQYF; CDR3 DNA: TGTGCCAGCAGCCAGAGGCTAGCGGGGCCCACAGATACGCAGTATTTT
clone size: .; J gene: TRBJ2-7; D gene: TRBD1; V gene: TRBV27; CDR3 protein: CASSEGAGGYYEQYF; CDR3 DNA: TGTGCCAGCTCAGAAGGGGCAGGGGGCTACTACGAGCAGTACTTC
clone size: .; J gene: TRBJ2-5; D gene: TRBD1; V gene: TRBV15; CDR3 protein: CATSRPGQGGETQYF; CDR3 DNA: TGTGCCACCAGCAGACCGGGACAGGGAGGGGAGACCCAGTACTTC
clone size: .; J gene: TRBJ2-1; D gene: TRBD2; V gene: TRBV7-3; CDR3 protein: CASSLAGAGYNEQFF; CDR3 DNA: TGTGCCAGCAGCTTAGCGGGAGCGGGCTACAATGAGCAGTTCTTC
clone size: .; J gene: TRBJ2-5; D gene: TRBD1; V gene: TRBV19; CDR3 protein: CASSSRGRLGETQYF; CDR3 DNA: TGTGCCAGTAGTAGCAGGGGGCGTCTTGGAGAGACCCAGTACTTC
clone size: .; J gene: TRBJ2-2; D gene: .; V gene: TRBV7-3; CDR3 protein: CASSPDYTGELFF; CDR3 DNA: TGTGCCAGTTCCCCCGACTACACCGGGGAGCTGTTTTTT
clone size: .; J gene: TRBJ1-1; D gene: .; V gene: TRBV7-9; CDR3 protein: CASSLLVRDTEAFF; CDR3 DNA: TGTGCCAGCAGCTTATTAGTACGGGACACTGAAGCTTTCTTT
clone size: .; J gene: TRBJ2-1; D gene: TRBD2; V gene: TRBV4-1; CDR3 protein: CASSQDRTREYNEQFF; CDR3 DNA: TGCGCCAGCAGCCAAGACAGGACTAGAGAGTACAATGAGCAGTTCTTC
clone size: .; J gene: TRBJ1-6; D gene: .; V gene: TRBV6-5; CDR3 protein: CANSREVYNSPLHF; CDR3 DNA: TGTGCCAACTCAAGGGAGGTCTATAATTCACCCCTCCACTTT